This T cell receptor beta chain was recovered during a study of Graves' ophthalmopathy and Graves' hyperthyroidism. Points from the study as a whole: Its predictions of ophthalmopathy progression gave the model approximately 65% sensitivity and 72.22% specificity. Most expanded thyroid clonotypes above 0.001 frequency also appeared in blood.

RNA served as the template for amplifying TCR beta CDR3 regions. First-round RT-PCR employed HTBI primers, with a second-round multiplex PCR after it. TCRdb itself ran the multiplex PCR reads through MiXCR, one entry per CDR3 protein. This sample carries 200,000 to 250,000 distinct CDR3 sequences, about 22% of them seen once, and the ten largest clones take 43%. Ten or more counts support this clonotype. Antigen specificity is unknown. Sequences were obtained from peripheral blood. This TCR came from a woman aged 50 to 65 with Graves' ophthalmopathy.

CDR3 loop: CASSSWTGERELFF. CDR3 sequence (DNA): TGTGCCAGCAGTTCTTGGACAGGGGAGCGGGAGCTGTTTTTT. The chain combines TRBV7-2 with TRBJ2-2; TRBD1 aligns across 9 bases. Looked up from germline, CDR1 is SGHTA and CDR2 is FQGNSA. This CDR3 has 14 amino acids. Unmatched junction bases numbered 8, after V lost 6 bases and J lost 9 bases.